The T cell receptor (beta chain) described here comes from a study of T cell clones after liver transplantation. Study details: TCRbeta sequencing after a pre-transplant mixed lymphocyte reaction identified graft-donor-reactive clones, later tracked in post-transplant blood.

The table came from immunoSEQ multiplex PCR; TCRdb's copy has only in-frame clones and leaves some out. The profile shows approximately 75,000 clones, about four fifths of them singletons. Trimming cost V 5 bases and J 3 bases, with 11 bases left between them. Germline V gene sequence: CDR1 MGHDK, CDR2 SYGVNS. The length of the CDR3 is 14 residues. The material was CD4+ T cells from blood, obtained 12 months after liver transplant. The clonotype comes from a human patient who received a liver transplant. Some T cells may have originated in the graft donor. V is TRBV25-1 and J is TRBJ2-1, with TRBD1 as a possible D gene (6 bases). In DNA form, the CDR3 reads TGTGCCAGCAGTAGGGGGAGCGACTACAATGAGCAGTTCTTC. This codes for CASSRGSDYNEQFF.